This TCR beta chain was found in a study of identical twins. This CDR3 has 16 residues. Germline lookup yields CDR1 MNHEY and CDR2 SMNVEV (reference sequence). Trimming left V 8 bases short and J 3 bases short, with 19 bases between. Each CDR3 protein is one row after TCRdb ran MiXCR on the 5' RACE reads. This table holds about 1.7 million distinct CDR3 sequences, under 35% found once. The receptor was derived from a newborn girl in good health. Sequencing was performed on cord blood. V gene TRBV27 combines with J gene TRBJ2-2; D perhaps matches TRBD1 (6 bases). In DNA, the CDR3 is TGTGCCAGCCGCACCTACAGGGATGGAGACACCGGGGAGCTGTTTTTT. Translated, it gives CASRTYRDGDTGELFF.